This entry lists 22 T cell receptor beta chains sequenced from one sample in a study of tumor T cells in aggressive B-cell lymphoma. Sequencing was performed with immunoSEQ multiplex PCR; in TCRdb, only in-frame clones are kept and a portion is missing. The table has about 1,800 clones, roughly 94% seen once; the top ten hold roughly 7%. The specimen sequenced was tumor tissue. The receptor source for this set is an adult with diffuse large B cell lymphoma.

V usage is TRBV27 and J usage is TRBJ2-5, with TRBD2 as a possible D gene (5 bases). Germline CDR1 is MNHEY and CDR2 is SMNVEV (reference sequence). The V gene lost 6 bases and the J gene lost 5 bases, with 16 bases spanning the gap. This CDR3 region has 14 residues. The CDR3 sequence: CASRSRPSGETQYF. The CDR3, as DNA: TGTGCCAGCAGGTCCCGCCCCAGCGGTGAGACCCAGTACTTC.

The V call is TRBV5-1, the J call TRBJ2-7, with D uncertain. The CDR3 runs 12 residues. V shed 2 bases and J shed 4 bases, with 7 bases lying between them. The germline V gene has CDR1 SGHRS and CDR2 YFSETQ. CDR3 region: CASSFDGYEQYF. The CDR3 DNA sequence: TGCGCCAGCAGCTTTGACGGGTACGAGCAGTACTTC.

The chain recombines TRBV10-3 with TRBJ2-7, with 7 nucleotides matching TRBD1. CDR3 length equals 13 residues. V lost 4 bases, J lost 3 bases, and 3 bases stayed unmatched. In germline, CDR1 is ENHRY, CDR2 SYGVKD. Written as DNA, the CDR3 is TGTGCCATCAGTGGGGGACAGTTCTACGAGCAGTACTTC. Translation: CAISGGQFYEQYF.

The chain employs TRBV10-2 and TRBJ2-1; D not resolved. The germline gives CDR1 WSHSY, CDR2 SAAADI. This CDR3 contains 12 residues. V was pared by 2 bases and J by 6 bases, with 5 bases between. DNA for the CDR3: TGCGCCAGCAGTGAGCTCCTCAATGAGCAGTTCTTC. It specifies CASSELLNEQFF.

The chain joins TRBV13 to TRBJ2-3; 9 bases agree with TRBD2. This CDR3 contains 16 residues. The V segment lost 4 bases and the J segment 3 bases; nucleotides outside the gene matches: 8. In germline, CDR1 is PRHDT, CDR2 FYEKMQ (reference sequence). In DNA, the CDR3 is TGTGCCAGCAGCTCTTTTTTAGCGGGGGATACAGATACGCAGTATTTT. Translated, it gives CASSSFLAGDTDTQYF.

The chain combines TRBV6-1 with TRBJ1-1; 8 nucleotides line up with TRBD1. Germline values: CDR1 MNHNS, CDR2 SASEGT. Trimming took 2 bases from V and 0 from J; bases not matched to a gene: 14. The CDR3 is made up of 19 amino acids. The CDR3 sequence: CASSEFPRDRKFMNTEAFF. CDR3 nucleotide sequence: TGTGCCAGCAGTGAATTTCCCCGGGACAGGAAATTTATGAACACTGAAGCTTTCTTT.

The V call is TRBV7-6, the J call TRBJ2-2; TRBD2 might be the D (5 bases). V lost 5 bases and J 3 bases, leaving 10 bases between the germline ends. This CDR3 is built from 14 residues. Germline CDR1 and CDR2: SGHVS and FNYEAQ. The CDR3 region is CASSRRSDTGELFF. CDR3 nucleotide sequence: TGTGCCAGCAGCCGGAGGAGCGACACCGGGGAGCTGTTTTTT.

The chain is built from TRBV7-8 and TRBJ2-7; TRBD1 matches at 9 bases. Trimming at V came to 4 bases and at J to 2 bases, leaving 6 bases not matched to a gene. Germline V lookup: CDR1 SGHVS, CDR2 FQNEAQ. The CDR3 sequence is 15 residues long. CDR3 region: CASSSRDRVAYEQYF. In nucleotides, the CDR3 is TGTGCCAGCAGCTCCCGGGACAGGGTGGCCTACGAGCAGTACTTC.

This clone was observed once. As DNA, the CDR3 is TGTGCCAGCAGCGAGGCGACAGGGTATAATGAAAAACTGTTTTTT. As protein: CASSEATGYNEKLFF. The V and J genes are TRBV9 and TRBJ1-4; TRBD1 matches 7 bases. The V gene end was trimmed by 3 bases and the J gene end by 4 bases; junction bases not matched to a gene: 6. The CDR3 sequence is 15 residues long. Germline assignment: CDR1 SGDLS and CDR2 YYNGEE.

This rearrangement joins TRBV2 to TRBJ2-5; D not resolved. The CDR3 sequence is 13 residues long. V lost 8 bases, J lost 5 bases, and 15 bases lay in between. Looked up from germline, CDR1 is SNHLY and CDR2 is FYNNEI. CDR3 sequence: CASGYNSGETQYF. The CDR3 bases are TGTGCCAGCGGCTACAACAGTGGGGAGACCCAGTACTTC.

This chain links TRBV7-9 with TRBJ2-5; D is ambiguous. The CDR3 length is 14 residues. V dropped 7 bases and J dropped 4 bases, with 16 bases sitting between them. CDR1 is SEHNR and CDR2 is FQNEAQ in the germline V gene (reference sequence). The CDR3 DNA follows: TGTGCCAGCACCGCGAGGTGGTACCCAGAGACCCAGTACTTC. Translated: CASTARWYPETQYF.

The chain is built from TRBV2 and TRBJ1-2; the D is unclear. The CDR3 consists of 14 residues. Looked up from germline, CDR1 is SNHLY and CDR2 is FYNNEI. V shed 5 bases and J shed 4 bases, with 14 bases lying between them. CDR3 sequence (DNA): TGTGCCAGCAGTCCCCTCCCTGGGCGCTATGGCTACACCTTC. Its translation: CASSPLPGRYGYTF.

Written as DNA, the CDR3 is TGCGCCAGCAGCCAAGAGGGACAGACGCGCTACGAGCAGTACTTC. It encodes CASSQEGQTRYEQYF. The chain is built from TRBV4-1 and TRBJ2-7; 7 bases are shared with TRBD1. The CDR3 covers 15 residues. V was pared by 0 bases and J by 3 bases, with 5 bases of the junction left unmatched. Germline lookup yields CDR1 MGHRA and CDR2 YSYEKL.

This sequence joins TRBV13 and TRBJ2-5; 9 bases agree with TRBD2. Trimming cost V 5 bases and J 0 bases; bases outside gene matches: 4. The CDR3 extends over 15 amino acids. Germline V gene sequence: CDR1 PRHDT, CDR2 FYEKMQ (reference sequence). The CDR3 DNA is TGTGCCAGCAGCGGGACTAGCCGGGACCAAGAGACCCAGTACTTC. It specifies CASSGTSRDQETQYF.

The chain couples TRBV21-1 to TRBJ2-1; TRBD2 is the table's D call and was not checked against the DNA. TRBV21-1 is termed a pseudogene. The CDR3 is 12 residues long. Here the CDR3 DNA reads TGTGCCAGCAGCAATAGCGACAATGAGCAGTTCTTC. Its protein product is CASSNSDNEQFF.

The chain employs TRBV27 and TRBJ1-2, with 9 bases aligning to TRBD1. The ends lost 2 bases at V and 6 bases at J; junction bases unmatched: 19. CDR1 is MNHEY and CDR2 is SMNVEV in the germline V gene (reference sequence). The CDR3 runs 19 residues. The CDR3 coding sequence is TGTGCCAGCAGTTTAGCAGGAGGACAGGGGTATGCCACCCTCCATGGCTACACCTTC. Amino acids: CASSLAGGQGYATLHGYTF.

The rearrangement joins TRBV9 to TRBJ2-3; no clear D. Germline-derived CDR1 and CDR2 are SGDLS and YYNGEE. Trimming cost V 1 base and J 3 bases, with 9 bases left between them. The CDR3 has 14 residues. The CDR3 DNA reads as TGTGCCAGCAGCGTACTGCAGAGGACAGATACGCAGTATTTT. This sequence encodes CASSVLQRTDTQYF.

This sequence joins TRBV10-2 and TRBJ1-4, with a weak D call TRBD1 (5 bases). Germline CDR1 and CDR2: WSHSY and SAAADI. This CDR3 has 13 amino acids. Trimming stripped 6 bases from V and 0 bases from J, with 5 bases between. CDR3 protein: CASRTATNEKLFF. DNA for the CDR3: TGCGCCAGCAGGACAGCAACTAATGAAAAACTGTTTTTT.

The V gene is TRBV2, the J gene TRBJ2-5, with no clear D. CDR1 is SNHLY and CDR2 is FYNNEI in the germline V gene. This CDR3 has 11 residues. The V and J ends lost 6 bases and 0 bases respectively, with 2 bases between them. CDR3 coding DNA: TGTGCCAGCAGCTACCAAGAGACCCAGTACTTC. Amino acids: CASSYQETQYF.

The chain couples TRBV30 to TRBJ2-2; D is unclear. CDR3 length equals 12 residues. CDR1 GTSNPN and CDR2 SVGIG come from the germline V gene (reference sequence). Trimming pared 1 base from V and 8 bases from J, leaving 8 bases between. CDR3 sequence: CAWSAQLGELFF. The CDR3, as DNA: TGTGCCTGGAGTGCTCAACTGGGGGAGCTGTTTTTT.

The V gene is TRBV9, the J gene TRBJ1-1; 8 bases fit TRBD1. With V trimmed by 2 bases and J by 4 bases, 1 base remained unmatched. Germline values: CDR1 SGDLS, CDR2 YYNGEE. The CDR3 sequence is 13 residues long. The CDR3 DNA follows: TGTGCCAGCAGCGTCGACAGGGGCACTGAAGCTTTCTTT. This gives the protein CASSVDRGTEAFF.

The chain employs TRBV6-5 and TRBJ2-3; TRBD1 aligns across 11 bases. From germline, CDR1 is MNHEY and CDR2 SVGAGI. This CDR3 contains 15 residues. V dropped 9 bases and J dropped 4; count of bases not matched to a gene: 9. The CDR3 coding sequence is TGTGCCAGTAGCGGACGGACAGGGGGCCCAGATACGCAGTATTTT. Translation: CASSGRTGGPDTQYF.